This T cell receptor (beta chain) stems from a study of OX40 agonist ivuxolimab in advanced cancers. Profiling relied on immunoSEQ multiplex PCR, and the TCRdb table lists in-frame clones only, not all of them. The sample has about 92,000 clones; roughly 90% are singletons. The germline V gene encodes CDR1 LNHDA and CDR2 SQIVND (reference sequence). Trimming cost V 3 bases and J 3 bases; bases outside gene matches: 3. The CDR3 sequence is 14 residues long. Sequences were derived from CD4+ or CD8+ T cells sorted from blood, sampled in a trial of the OX40 agonist ivuxolimab. The chain carries TRBV19 and TRBJ2-7; 9 nucleotides line up with TRBD1. This TCR was sampled from an adult with an advanced solid tumor such as melanoma, head and neck, liver or kidney cancer. In DNA form, the CDR3 reads TGTGCCAGTAGTATCCGGACAGGGGACTACGAGCAGTACTTC. Translated: CASSIRTGDYEQYF. The entire variable domain, with the rest obtained from reference TRBV19 and TRBJ2-7, is as follows: DGGITQSPKYLFRKEGQNVTLSCEQNLNHDAMYWYRQDPGQGLRLIYYSQIVNDFQKGDIAEGYSVSREKKESFPLTVTSAQKNPTAFYLCASSIRTGDYEQYFGPGTRLTVT.